This T cell receptor (beta chain) originates from a study of T cells after yellow fever vaccination. About the research overall: Fractions low in cell number were prepared with SMART-Seq v4 Ultra Low Input.

Findings and caveats of the study: Most clones from primary vaccination were detected again post-booster (just over 95% CD4, roughly 90% CD8).

One entry per CDR3 protein, called by TCRdb with MiXCR from the 5' RACE reads. Here the sample spans 500,000 to 650,000 distinct CDR3 sequences, over 9% being singletons. CDR3 length: 14 amino acids. Trimming at V came to 10 bases and at J to 6 bases, leaving 11 bases not matched to a gene. CDR1 and CDR2 (germline): ENHRY, SYGVKD. This clonotype was picked up a small number of times. Its antigen is undetermined. The sequencing used PBMCs, collected on the day of the yellow fever booster vaccination. The V gene is TRBV10-3, the J gene TRBJ1-2, with 10 nucleotides matching TRBD1. This sequence originates from a man between 25 and 39 years old who received the YFV17D yellow fever vaccine. This chain's CDR3 is CATIRDRGPHGYTF. The CDR3 DNA follows: TGTGCCACGATCCGGGACAGGGGACCTCATGGCTACACCTTC.